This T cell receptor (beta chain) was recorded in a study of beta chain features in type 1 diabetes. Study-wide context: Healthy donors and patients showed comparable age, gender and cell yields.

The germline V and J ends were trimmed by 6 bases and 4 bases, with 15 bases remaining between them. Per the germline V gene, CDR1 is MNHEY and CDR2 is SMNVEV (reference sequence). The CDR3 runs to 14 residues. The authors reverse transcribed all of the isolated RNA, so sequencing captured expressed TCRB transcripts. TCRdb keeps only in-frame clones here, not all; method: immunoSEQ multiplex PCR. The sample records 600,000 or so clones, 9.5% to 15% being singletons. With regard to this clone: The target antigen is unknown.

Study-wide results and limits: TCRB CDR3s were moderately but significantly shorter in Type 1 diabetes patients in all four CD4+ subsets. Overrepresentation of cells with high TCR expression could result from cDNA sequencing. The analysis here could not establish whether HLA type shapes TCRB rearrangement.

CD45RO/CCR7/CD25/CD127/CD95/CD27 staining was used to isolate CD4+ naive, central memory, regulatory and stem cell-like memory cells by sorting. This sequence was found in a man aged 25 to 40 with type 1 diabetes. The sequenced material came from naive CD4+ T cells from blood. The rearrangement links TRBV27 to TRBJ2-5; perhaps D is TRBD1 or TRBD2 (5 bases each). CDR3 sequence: CASSHTGTTETQYF. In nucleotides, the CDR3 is TGTGCCAGCAGCCATACCGGGACCACAGAGACCCAGTACTTC.